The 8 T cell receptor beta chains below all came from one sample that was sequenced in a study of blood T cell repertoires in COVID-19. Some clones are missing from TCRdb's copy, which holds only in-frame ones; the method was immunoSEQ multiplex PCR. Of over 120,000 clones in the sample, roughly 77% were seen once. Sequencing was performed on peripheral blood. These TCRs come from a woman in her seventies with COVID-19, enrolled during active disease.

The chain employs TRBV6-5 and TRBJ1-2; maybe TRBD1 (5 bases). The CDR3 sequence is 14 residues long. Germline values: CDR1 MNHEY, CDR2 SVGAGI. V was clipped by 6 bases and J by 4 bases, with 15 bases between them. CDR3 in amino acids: CASRSWGASYGYTF. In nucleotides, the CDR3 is TGTGCCAGCAGGTCGTGGGGCGCCAGCTATGGCTACACCTTC.

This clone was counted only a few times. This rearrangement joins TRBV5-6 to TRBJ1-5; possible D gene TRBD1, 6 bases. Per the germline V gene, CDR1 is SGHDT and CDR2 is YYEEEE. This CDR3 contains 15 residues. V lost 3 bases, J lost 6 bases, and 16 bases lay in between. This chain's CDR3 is CASSSGQGLAQPQHF. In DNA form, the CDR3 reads TGTGCCAGCAGCTCGGGACAAGGCCTCGCTCAGCCCCAGCATTTT.

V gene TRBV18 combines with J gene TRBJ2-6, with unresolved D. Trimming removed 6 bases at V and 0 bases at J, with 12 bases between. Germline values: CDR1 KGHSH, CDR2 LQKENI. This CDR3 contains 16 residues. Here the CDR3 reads CASSPQAGSGANVLTF. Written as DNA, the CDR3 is TGTGCCAGCTCTCCCCAGGCCGGCTCTGGGGCCAACGTCCTGACTTTC.

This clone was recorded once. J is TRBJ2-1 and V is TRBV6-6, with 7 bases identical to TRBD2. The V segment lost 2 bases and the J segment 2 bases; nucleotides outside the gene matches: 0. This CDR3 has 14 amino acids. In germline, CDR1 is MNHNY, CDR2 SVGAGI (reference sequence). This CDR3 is CASSYRGAYNEQFF. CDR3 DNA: TGTGCCAGCAGTTACCGGGGGGCCTACAATGAGCAGTTCTTC.

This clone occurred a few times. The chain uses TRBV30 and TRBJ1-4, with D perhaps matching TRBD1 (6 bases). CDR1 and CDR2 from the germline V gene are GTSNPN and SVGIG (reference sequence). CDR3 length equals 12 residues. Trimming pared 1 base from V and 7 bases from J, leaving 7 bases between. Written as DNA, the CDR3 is TGTGCCTGGAGTGAACAGGGTGAAAAACTGTTTTTT. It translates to CAWSEQGEKLFF.

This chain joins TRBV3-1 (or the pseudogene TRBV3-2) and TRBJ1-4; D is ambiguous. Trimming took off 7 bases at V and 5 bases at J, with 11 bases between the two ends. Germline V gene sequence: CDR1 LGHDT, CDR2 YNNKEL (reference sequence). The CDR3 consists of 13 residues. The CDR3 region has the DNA TGTGCCAGCATTTCAGGTCCCAATGAAAAACTGTTTTTT. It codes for CASISGPNEKLFF.

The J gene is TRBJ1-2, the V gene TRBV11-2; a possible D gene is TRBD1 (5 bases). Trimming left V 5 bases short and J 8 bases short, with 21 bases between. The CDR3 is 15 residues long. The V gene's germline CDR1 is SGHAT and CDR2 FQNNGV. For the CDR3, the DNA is TGTGCCAGCAGCCCGAGACAGCGGGGGATCGGGGGCTACACCTTC. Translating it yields CASSPRQRGIGGYTF.

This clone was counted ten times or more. The CDR3 spells CASSPRRIDEQFF. The DNA for the CDR3 is TGTGCCAGCAGCCCCCGGCGGATCGATGAGCAGTTCTTC. The chain combines TRBV11-1 with TRBJ2-1; D unclear. The CDR3 loop spans 13 amino acids. The germline V gene encodes CDR1 SGHAT and CDR2 FQDESV (reference sequence). V lost 5 bases to trimming and J lost 8 bases, with 13 bases between them.